Below are 14 T cell receptor beta chains sequenced from a single sample in a study of cytomegalovirus exposure and HLA in healthy donors. PCR was performed using 60 Vbeta and 13 Jbeta primers. Repertoires were generated with immunoSEQ multiplex PCR, while TCRdb's copy carries only in-frame clones and drops some. Altogether 130,000 or so clones are present, 65% to 85% being singletons, with the ten largest covering approximately 1.5%. What was sequenced was PBMCs. The receptor source for this set is a woman between 18 and 29 years old in good health and CMV-seronegative.

CDR3 DNA: TGTGCCAGCCAGGGACAGTCCCAAGAGACCCAGTACTTC. Translating it yields CASQGQSQETQYF. The chain recombines TRBV7-6 with TRBJ2-5, with 7 bases lining up with TRBD1. V lost 8 bases to trimming and J lost 1 base; unmatched junction nucleotides: 4. Germline loops: CDR1 SGHVS, CDR2 FNYEAQ. CDR3 size: 13 residues.

This clone turned up a few times. The chain carries TRBV5-6 and TRBJ2-7; TRBD1 matches at 7 bases. This CDR3 contains 11 residues. Germline CDR1 is SGHDT and CDR2 is YYEEEE. With 10 bases clipped from V and 5 bases from J, the junction kept 6 bases outside the gene matches. In DNA form, the CDR3 reads TGTGCCTCCAGAGGGGGCCACGAGCAGTACTTC. Encoded protein: CASRGGHEQYF.

This rearrangement joins TRBV7-9 to TRBJ1-5, with 8 bases fitting TRBD1. The CDR3 totals 13 residues. V shed 1 base and J 11 bases; nucleotides not matched to a gene: 4. From germline, CDR1 is SEHNR and CDR2 FQNEAQ (reference sequence). The CDR3 DNA sequence: TGTGCCAGCAGCTTAGGCGACAGGGGATCCCAGCATTTT. Translating it yields CASSLGDRGSQHF.

The chain combines TRBV10-3 with TRBJ2-6; D unresolved. The CDR3 spans 13 residues. V was pared by 8 bases and J by 0 bases, with 5 bases between. Germline values: CDR1 ENHRY, CDR2 SYGVKD. CDR3 sequence reads: CAISGSGANVLTF. The CDR3 DNA reads TGTGCCATCTCCGGCTCTGGGGCCAACGTCCTGACTTTC.

The table lists this clone with a few counts. The chain employs TRBV6-1 and TRBJ2-2, with TRBD2 matching over 13 bases. V lost 4 bases to trimming and J lost 3 bases; unmatched junction nucleotides: 11. The germline CDR1 and CDR2 sequences are MNHNS and SASEGT. This CDR3 spans 19 amino acids. The CDR3 DNA sequence: TGTGCCAGCAGTGGGTCCGGGACTAGCGGGGAACCCCACACCGGGGAGCTGTTTTTT. The encoded protein is CASSGSGTSGEPHTGELFF.

In regard to this clone: An end of the junction differs from the germline gene, which may be a read error. The CDR3 sequence: CVWSVLDVRDRDSEAFF. For the CDR3, the DNA is TGTGTCTGGAGTGTACTCGATGTGCGGGACAGGGACTCTGAAGCTTTCTTT. The chain employs TRBV30 and TRBJ1-1, with 9 bases aligning to TRBD1. Germline V CDR1 and CDR2: GTSNPN, SVGIG (reference sequence). This CDR3 is 17 amino acids long.

The rearrangement links TRBV27 to TRBJ2-5; TRBD2 agrees at 8 bases. The length of the CDR3 is 14 residues. Germline-derived CDR1 and CDR2 are MNHEY and SMNVEV (reference sequence). Losses at the gene ends were 5 bases for V and 5 bases for J; bases not matched to a gene: 7. The CDR3 coding sequence is TGTGCCAGCAGTGATTGGACGGGAGGGGAGACCCAGTACTTC. Encoded protein: CASSDWTGGETQYF.

The rearrangement uses TRBV5-1 and TRBJ2-7; 10 bases match TRBD2. The CDR3 runs 14 residues. In germline, CDR1 is SGHRS, CDR2 YFSETQ. V shed 4 bases, J shed 1 base, and the junction held 2 bases outside the gene matches. The CDR3 region is CASSSSGGSYEQYF. CDR3 nucleotides: TGCGCCAGCAGCAGTAGCGGGGGGTCCTACGAGCAGTACTTC.

The chain recombines TRBV7-9 with TRBJ2-3; 9 bases agree with TRBD2. The V and J ends lost 5 bases and 5 bases, in that order; junction bases with no gene match: 8. CDR1 and CDR2 from the germline V gene are SEHNR and FQNEAQ (reference sequence). The CDR3 spans 15 residues. The CDR3 sequence: CASSRIAGVGDTQYF. Written as DNA, the CDR3 is TGTGCCAGCAGCCGCATAGCGGGAGTAGGAGATACGCAGTATTTT.

The genes are TRBV2 and TRBJ2-3; no clear D. CDR3 length: 12 amino acids. Germline V gene lookup returns CDR1 SNHLY and CDR2 FYNNEI. Trimming took off 5 bases at V and 6 bases at J, with 9 bases between the two ends. The CDR3 DNA reads as TGTGCCAGCAGTTCCTTAGCCGATACGCAGTATTTT. It yields the protein CASSSLADTQYF.

The chain combines TRBV11-2 with TRBJ2-7; 14 positions match TRBD2. Trimming cost V 6 bases and J 3 bases; bases outside gene matches: 7. The germline gives CDR1 SGHAT, CDR2 FQNNGV. The CDR3 extends over 16 amino acids. The CDR3 DNA sequence: TGTGCCAGCAGGGGACTAGCGGGAGAAGGGAGCTACGAGCAGTACTTC. Translating it yields CASRGLAGEGSYEQYF. The full variable domain, completed using reference TRBV11-2 and TRBJ2-7, is EAGVAQSPRYKIIEKRQSVAFWCNPISGHATLYWYQQILGQGPKLLIQFQNNGVVDDSQLPKDRFSAERLKGVDSTLKIQPAKLEDSAVYLCASRGLAGEGSYEQYFGPGTRLTVT.

The CDR3 DNA follows: TGCGCCAGCAGCCAAATGATCGACAGGGGTTCCTACGAGCAGTACTTC. Amino acid sequence: CASSQMIDRGSYEQYF. The chain employs TRBV4-1 and TRBJ2-7; TRBD1 aligns across 8 bases. The CDR3 is made up of 16 amino acids. Germline assignment: CDR1 MGHRA and CDR2 YSYEKL. Trimming took 2 bases from V and 1 from J; bases not matched to a gene: 7.

The sample holds one count of this clone. J is TRBJ1-5 and V is TRBV27, with D perhaps TRBD1 (6 bases). This CDR3 is built from 14 residues. V was shortened by 3 bases and J by 4 bases, with 10 bases between the two germline ends. Germline CDR1 MNHEY, CDR2 SMNVEV (reference sequence). The DNA of the CDR3 is TGTGCCAGCAGTTTTTCAGGGGCGAATCAGCCCCAGCATTTT. Amino acids: CASSFSGANQPQHF.

The chain links TRBV6-5 to TRBJ2-2; D is undetermined. V was shortened by 6 bases and J by 6 bases, with 11 bases between the two germline ends. The CDR3 is made up of 13 amino acids. Germline lookup yields CDR1 MNHEY and CDR2 SVGAGI. The CDR3 nucleotides are TGTGCCAGCAGGACGGGTAGAGCCGGGGAGCTGTTTTTT. Translated, it gives CASRTGRAGELFF.